The 5 T cell receptor beta chains below all came from one sample that was sequenced in a study of T-cell reconstitution after alpha-beta-depleted transplantation in children. The library targeted TCRbeta and was prepared with unique molecular identifiers. TCRdb fed the PCR reads into MiXCR, producing one record per CDR3 protein. The table includes 500,000 to 750,000 distinct CDR3 sequences, about an eighth detected once. The sample here was PBMCs, mostly from graft donor cells, taken 360 days after TCRalphabeta/CD19-depleted stem cell transplant. The receptors originated from a male patient between 10 and 17 years old who had a stem cell transplant for acute myeloid leukemia, so the T cells may come from the graft donor.

This chain uses TRBV20-1 with TRBJ2-2; no firm D call. Trimming removed 5 bases at V and 3 bases at J, with 16 bases between. This CDR3 has 15 amino acids. Germline CDR1 and CDR2: DFQATT and SNEGSKA (reference sequence). The CDR3 sequence: CSAPFQDPDTGELFF. CDR3 bases: TGCAGTGCTCCTTTCCAGGACCCCGACACCGGGGAGCTGTTTTTT.

This clonotype was counted between two and nine times. The genes are TRBV5-1 and TRBJ2-3, with TRBD2 matching over 8 bases. Germline V gives CDR1 SGHRS, CDR2 YFSETQ. The V gene end was trimmed by 1 base and the J gene end by 3 bases; junction bases not matched to a gene: 13. The CDR3 totals 18 residues. The CDR3 sequence is CASSLPAAGALSTDTQYF. Written as DNA, the CDR3 is TGCGCCAGCAGCTTGCCGGCAGCGGGAGCGCTGTCAACAGATACGCAGTATTTT.

The chain recombines TRBV4-3 with TRBJ1-1, with D unclear. This CDR3 spans 14 amino acids. Germline V lookup: CDR1 LGHNA, CDR2 YSLEER. V was clipped by 0 bases and J by 6 bases, with 11 bases between them. The CDR3 region is CASSQEQGLPEAFF. In DNA, the CDR3 is TGCGCCAGCAGCCAAGAACAAGGGCTCCCTGAAGCTTTCTTT.

The chain recombines TRBV28 with TRBJ2-1; TRBD2 aligns across 14 bases. The CDR3 covers 20 residues. Germline trimming cut 5 bases from V and 2 bases from J; bases unmatched to any gene: 14. Germline V gene sequence: CDR1 MDHEN, CDR2 SYDVKM. CDR3 nucleotides: TGTGCCAGCAGTCCGGGGACTAGCGGGGGTTTCGGGCGGGCCTACAATGAGCAGTTCTTC. This sequence encodes CASSPGTSGGFGRAYNEQFF. Variable domain in full (rest from reference TRBV28 and TRBJ2-1): DVKVTQSSRYLVKRTGEKVFLECVQDMDHENMFWYRQDPGLGLRLIYFSYDVKMKEKGDIPEGYSVSREKKERFSLILESASTNQTSMYLCASSPGTSGGFGRAYNEQFFGPGTRLTVL.

This clonotype was picked up a small number of times. V usage is TRBV28 and J usage is TRBJ2-5; TRBD1 is a possible D gene (5 bases). The CDR3 sequence is 15 residues long. In germline, CDR1 is MDHEN, CDR2 SYDVKM. V was shortened by 6 bases and J by 2 bases, with 16 bases between the two germline ends. The CDR3 DNA is TGTGCCAGCAGCCGGACAAGTCCTCAACAAGAGACCCAGTACTTC. It translates to CASSRTSPQQETQYF.